This TCR beta chain was retrieved from a study of T-cell reconstitution after alpha-beta-depleted transplantation in children (dated by TCRdb to 2015 to 2016). Context from the whole study: Using TCR repertoire profiling, the study followed T-cell immune reconstitution in a quantitative way in children after TCRalphabeta/CD19-depleted allogeneic hematopoietic cell transplantation. The study at large found these results: About two months after transplant, the apparently early recovery of alphabetaT-cell counts reportedly depended on just several hundred clones that had expanded rapidly and came from non-depleted graft cells. The frequencies of hyperexpanded clones fell over the following months, and after one year, T-cell counts and TCRbeta diversity were mostly attributed to newly produced T cells. In some patients, the high TCRbeta diversity seen at day 60 was put down to recipient T cells and intrathymic progenitors that had survived conditioning.

To prepare the library, PCR was applied. Sequenced on an Illumina HiSeq 2500. To normalize quantification of the TCRbeta repertoire, the TCR libraries were built with molecular barcoding that relied on unique molecular identifiers. TCRdb reanalyzed the raw reads on its own, using fastp at Q25 for trimming and MiXCR for clone calling, and kept in-frame beta chains. Each entry is one CDR3 protein sequence, shown with its most common DNA and genes. The sample table holds 85,000 to 120,000 distinct CDR3 sequences, of which about 5.6% were seen once. The ten largest clones capture more than 5.5% of the sample. What this sample's time point label stands for: day 60 (about 2 months) after transplantation. Interpreted using the paper, the treatment or condition label stands for: allogeneic hematopoietic cell transplantation with graft depleted of TCRalphabeta T cells and CD19 B cells. The transplant recipients were children given TCRalphabeta/CD19-depleted allogeneic hematopoietic cell grafts.

This clonotype was observed many times. It lacks a known antigen. No qualities accompany the bases; no much larger clone lies one base away. This TCR was sampled from a female patient aged 2 to 10 who had a stem cell transplant for Fanconi anemia, so the T cells may come from the graft donor. The source material was PBMCs, mostly from graft donor cells, sampled 60 days after TCRalphabeta/CD19-depleted stem cell transplant.

The DNA reads as follows: TGTGCCAGCAGTCCGCAGGGGAGGGTCACTGAAGCTTTCTTT. Its translation reads: CASSPQGRVTEAFF. The chain is made from TRBV12-3 or TRBV12-4 and TRBJ1-1; a tentative D call is TRBD1 (6 bases match). From the cysteine up to the phenylalanine, the CDR3 has a length of 14 residues. CDR3 DNA is the only sequence kept; it has 42 bases, read in frame from the first base. The junction shows trimming of 5 bases on V and 4 bases on J, plus 14 bases between the germline ends.